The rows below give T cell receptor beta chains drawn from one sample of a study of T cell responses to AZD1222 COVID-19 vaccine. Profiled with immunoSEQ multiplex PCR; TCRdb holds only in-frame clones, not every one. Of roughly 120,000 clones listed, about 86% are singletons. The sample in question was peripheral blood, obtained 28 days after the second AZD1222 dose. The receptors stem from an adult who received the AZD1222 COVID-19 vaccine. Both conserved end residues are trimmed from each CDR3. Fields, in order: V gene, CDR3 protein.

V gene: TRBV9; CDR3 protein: APSVLRASDYEQY
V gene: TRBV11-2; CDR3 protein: ASSNRGQLEAF
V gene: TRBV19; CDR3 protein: ASSMRLAGGRPQY
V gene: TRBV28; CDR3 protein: ASRSGSYGYT
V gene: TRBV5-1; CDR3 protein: ASSWDAGLYGYT
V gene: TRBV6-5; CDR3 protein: ATELDGASYEQY
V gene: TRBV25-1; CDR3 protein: ASSVPPDYNEQF
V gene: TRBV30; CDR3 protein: AWSVRENYGYT
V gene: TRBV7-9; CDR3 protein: ASSKRTAGSGNTIY
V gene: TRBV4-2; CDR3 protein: ASSQVRGSSYNEQF
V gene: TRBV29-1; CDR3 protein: SVGGAVDTQY
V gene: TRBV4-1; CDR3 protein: ASSPLGGLILYNEQF
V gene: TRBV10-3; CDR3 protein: AISDLTGASYNEQF
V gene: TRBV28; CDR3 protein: ASNNLGTGDEKLF
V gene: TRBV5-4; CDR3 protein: ASSFGTGRDQPQH
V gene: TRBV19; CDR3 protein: ASSNRWDTEAF
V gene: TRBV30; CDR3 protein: AWKAGSTEAF
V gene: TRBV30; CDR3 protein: AWEPGLAATYNEQF
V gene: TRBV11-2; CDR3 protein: ASSFRDRGSNEQF
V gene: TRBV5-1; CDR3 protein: ASSLRGLSSYEQY
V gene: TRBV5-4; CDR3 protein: ASRPDRDNSPLH
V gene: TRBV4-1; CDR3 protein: ASSQNRAGARTLF
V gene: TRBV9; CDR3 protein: ASSVTPAGGQNTGELF
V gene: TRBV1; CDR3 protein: TSSLGSYSYNEQF
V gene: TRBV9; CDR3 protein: ASSGLGQPNYGYT
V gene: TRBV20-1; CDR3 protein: SAQSYEQY
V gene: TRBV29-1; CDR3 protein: SVELGNSRDTQY
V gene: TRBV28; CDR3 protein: ASSTGKGVAF
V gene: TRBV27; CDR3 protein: ASRYRRNPMGNEQF
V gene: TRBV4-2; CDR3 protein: ASSQDGAGNTEAF
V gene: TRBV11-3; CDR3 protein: ASSLTGATEAF
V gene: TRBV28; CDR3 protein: ASSLAFGSGAYNEQF
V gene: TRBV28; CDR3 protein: ASRPDRVRANTGELF
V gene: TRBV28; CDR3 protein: ASSGGRTGGVDEQY
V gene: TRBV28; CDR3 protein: ASNTLAGGQY
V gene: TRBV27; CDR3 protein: ASRIAGSSYNEQF
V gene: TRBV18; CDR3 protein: ASSPLANTGELF
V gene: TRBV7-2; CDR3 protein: ASSLLGQTETNYGYT
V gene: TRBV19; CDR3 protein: ASRQDIGQGSTGELF
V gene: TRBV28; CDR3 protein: ASSLGVRLTDTQY
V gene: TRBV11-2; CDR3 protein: ASTLTDSGFQQY
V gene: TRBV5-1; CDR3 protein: ASSFFQGDRSGYT
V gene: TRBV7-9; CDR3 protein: ASTRGNEKLF
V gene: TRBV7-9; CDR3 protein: ASSLVLSGNTEAF
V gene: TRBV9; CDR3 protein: ASSPGGQGTDTQY
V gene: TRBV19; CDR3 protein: ASTRSEGASTGELF
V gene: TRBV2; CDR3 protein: ASSESIVIELF
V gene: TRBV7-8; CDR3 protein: ASSPPGTGRGNTIY
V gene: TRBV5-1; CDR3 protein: ASSLVPDRGREKLF
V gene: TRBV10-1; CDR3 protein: ASSDRTETEAF
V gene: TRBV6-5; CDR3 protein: ASSYSLINNEQF
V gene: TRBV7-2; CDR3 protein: ASSLASGYNEQF
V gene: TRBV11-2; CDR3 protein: ASTLTGPTRGYT
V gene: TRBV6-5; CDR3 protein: ASGHGQTSYEQY
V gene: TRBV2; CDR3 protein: ASSAGQATDQPQH
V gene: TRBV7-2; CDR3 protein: ASSSGRKFMNTEAF
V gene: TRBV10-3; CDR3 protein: AISESSSGGGETQY
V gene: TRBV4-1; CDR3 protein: ASSQDQAYEQY